This T cell receptor beta chain was found in a study of long-term antiretroviral therapy in people with HIV. The CDR3 has 17 residues. Unmatched junction bases numbered 12, after V lost 4 bases and J lost 4 bases. Germline values: CDR1 SNHLY, CDR2 FYNNEI. Running of the v3.0 immunoSEQ assay took place at survey level. Profiled with immunoSEQ multiplex PCR; TCRdb holds only in-frame clones, not every one. The sample has roughly 28,000 clones; more than 85% are singletons. The sequence was obtained from a man aged 18 to 30 with HIV. This rearrangement joins TRBV2 to TRBJ2-5, with 10 bases lining up with TRBD2. Sequenced material: unsorted PBMCs, taken 3.1 years after starting antiretroviral therapy. CDR3 sequence: CASSGERSGGDGETQYF. The CDR3 DNA reads as TGTGCCAGCAGTGGGGAGAGAAGCGGGGGGGATGGAGAGACCCAGTACTTC.